The 5 T cell receptor beta chains below all came from one sample that was sequenced in a study of CD8 T cells in ankylosing spondylitis. TCRdb passed the 5' RACE reads through MiXCR, listing each CDR3 protein once. The repertoire holds approximately 220,000 distinct CDR3 sequences, over 9.5% seen once, with less than 25% in the top ten. Sequencing input: blood, either unsorted or a sorted T cell fraction (not recorded which). The receptors stem from a male donor with ankylosing spondylitis or in good health (not recorded which).

This clonotype was seen ten or more times. The chain carries TRBV5-1 and TRBJ2-5; D is ambiguous. The germline V gene encodes CDR1 SGHRS and CDR2 YFSETQ. V lost 6 bases, J lost 2 bases, and 14 bases lay in between. The length of the CDR3 is 14 residues. The CDR3 is CASKALLEQETQYF. CDR3 in DNA: TGCGCCAGCAAAGCCCTCCTAGAGCAAGAGACCCAGTACTTC. Full variable domain (missing parts from reference TRBV5-1 and TRBJ2-5): KAGVTQTPRYLIKTRGQQVTLSCSPISGHRSVSWYQQTPGQGLQFLFEYFSETQRNKGNFPGRFSGRQFSNSRSEMNVSTLELGDSALYLCASKALLEQETQYFGPGTRLLVL.

This clonotype was observed many times. The chain has TRBV3-1 and TRBJ1-1, with a weak D call TRBD1 (6 bases). The germline V and J ends were trimmed by 1 base and 8 bases, with 8 bases remaining between them. Germline V gives CDR1 LGHDT, CDR2 YNNKEL (reference sequence). The length of the CDR3 is 12 residues. The CDR3 is CASSQGTAEAFF. The CDR3 bases are TGTGCCAGCAGCCAAGGGACAGCAGAAGCTTTCTTT.

This clonotype was seen more than once but under ten times. V is TRBV5-1 and J is TRBJ2-1; TRBD2 agrees at 12 bases. This CDR3 has 16 amino acids. In germline, CDR1 is SGHRS, CDR2 YFSETQ. V gave up 4 bases and J gave up 3 bases; unmatched junction bases: 5. In nucleotides, the CDR3 is TGCGCCAGCAGCGCCATGACTAGCGGGGGCTACAATGAGCAGTTCTTC. Its translation is CASSAMTSGGYNEQFF.

This clonotype was seen only a few times. The chain has TRBV6-1 and TRBJ1-3; 7 bases are a match to TRBD1. This CDR3 has 15 amino acids. CDR1 MNHNS and CDR2 SASEGT come from the germline V gene. V lost 6 bases and J lost 0; bases outside the gene matches: 5. The CDR3 spells CASSDNRGSGNTIYF. In nucleotides, the CDR3 is TGTGCCAGCAGCGATAACAGGGGCTCTGGAAACACCATATATTTT.

This chain links TRBV28 with TRBJ1-2; D call uncertain. CDR1 is MDHEN and CDR2 is SYDVKM in the germline V gene. The CDR3 sequence is 17 residues long. The V and J ends lost 5 bases and 4 bases respectively, with 23 bases between them. The CDR3 is CASSPSNRRKPVYGYTF. The CDR3 DNA sequence: TGTGCCAGCAGTCCTTCTAATCGGAGAAAGCCAGTCTATGGCTACACCTTC.